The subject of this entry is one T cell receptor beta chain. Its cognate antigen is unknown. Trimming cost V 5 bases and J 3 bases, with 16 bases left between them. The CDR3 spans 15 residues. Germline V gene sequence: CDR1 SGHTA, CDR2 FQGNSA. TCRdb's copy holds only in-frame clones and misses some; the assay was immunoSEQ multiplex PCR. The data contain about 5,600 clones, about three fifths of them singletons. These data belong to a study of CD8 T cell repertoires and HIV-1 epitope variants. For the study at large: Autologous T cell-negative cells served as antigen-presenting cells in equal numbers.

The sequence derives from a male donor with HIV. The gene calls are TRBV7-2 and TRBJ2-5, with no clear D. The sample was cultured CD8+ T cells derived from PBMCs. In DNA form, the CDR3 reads TGTGCCAGCAGCCCCTCGTGGGGTCGCGAAGAGACCCAGTACTTC. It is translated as CASSPSWGREETQYF.